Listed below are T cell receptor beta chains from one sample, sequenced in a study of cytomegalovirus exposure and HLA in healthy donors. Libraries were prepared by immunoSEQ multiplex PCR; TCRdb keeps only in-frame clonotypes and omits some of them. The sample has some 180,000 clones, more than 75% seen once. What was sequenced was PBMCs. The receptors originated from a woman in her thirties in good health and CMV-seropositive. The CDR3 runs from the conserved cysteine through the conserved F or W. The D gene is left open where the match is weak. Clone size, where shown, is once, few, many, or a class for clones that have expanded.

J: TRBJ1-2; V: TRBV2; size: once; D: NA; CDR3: CASSGEGLGGYTF; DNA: TGTGCCAGCAGCGGGGAGGGGCTGGGTGGCTACACCTTC
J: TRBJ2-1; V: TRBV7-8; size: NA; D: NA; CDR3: CASSLTGEQFF; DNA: TGTGCCAGCAGCTTAACGGGGGAGCAGTTCTTC
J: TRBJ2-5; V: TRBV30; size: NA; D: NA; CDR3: CAWKGGGETQYF; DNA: TGTGCCTGGAAGGGGGGAGGGGAGACCCAGTACTTC
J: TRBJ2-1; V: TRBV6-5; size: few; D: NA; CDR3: CASRMDRYNEQFF; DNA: TGTGCCAGCAGGATGGACAGATACAATGAGCAGTTCTTC
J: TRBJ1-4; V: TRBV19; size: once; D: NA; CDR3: CASSPQGEGLEEKLFF; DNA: TGTGCCAGTAGCCCACAAGGGGAGGGGTTAGAAGAAAAACTGTTTTTT
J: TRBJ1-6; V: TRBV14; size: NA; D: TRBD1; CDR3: CASSPGTANSPLHF; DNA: TGTGCCAGCAGCCCCGGGACAGCGAATTCACCCCTCCACTTT
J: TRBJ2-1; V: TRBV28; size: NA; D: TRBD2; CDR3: CASSLFIGGNYNEQFF; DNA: TGTGCCAGCAGTTTATTTATCGGGGGGAATTACAATGAGCAGTTCTTC
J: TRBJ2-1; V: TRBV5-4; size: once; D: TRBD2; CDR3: CASSLRAGGGCNEQFF; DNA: TGTGCCAGCAGCTTGCGTGCGGGGGGGGGATGCAATGAGCAGTTCTTC
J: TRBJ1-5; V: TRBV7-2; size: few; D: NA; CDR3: CASTPSGQASNQPQHF; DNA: TGTGCCAGCACCCCCTCCGGCCAGGCCAGCAATCAGCCCCAGCATTTT
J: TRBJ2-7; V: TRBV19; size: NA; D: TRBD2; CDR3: CASRLAGASSYEQYF; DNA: TGTGCCAGCCGACTAGCGGGGGCCTCCTCCTACGAGCAGTACTTC
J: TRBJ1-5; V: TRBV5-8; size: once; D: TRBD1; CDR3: CASSNRGGPQHF; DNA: TGTGCCAGCAGCAACAGGGGGGGGCCCCAGCATTTT
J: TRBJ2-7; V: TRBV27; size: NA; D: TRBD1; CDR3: CASSFSGQGAIGYEQYF; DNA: TGTGCCAGCAGTTTCTCCGGACAGGGGGCGATCGGGTACGAGCAGTACTTC
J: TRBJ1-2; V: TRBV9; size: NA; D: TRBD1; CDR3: CASSQGASDYGYTF; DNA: TGTGCCAGCAGCCAGGGGGCTTCGGACTATGGCTACACCTTC
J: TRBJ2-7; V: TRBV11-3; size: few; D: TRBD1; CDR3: CASSLERDRDEQYF; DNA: TGTGCCAGCAGCTTAGAGAGGGACAGGGACGAGCAGTACTTC
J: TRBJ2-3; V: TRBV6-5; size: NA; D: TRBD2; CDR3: CASSPRSGGTQYF; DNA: TGTGCCAGCAGCCCTAGGTCGGGAGGTACGCAGTATTTT
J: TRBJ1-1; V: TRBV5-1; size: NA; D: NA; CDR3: CASSLPGGAGTEAFF; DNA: TGCGCCAGCAGCTTGCCGGGGGGGGCGGGAACTGAAGCTTTCTTT
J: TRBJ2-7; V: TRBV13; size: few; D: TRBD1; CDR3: CASSLGTGGAEQYF; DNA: TGTGCCAGCAGCTTAGGAACAGGGGGCGCCGAGCAGTACTTC
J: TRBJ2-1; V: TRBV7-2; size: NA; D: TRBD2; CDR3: CASSLAVSGGAGSYNEQFF; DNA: TGTGCCAGCAGCTTAGCCGTTAGCGGGGGGGCGGGGTCCTACAATGAGCAGTTCTTC
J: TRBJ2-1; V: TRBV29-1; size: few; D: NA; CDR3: CSVDQGPSEQFF; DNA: TGCAGCGTTGATCAGGGCCCTTCGGAGCAGTTCTTC
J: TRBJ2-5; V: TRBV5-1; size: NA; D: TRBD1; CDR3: CASSLGDRGFQETQYF; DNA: TGCGCCAGCAGCTTGGGGGACAGGGGGTTCCAAGAGACCCAGTACTTC
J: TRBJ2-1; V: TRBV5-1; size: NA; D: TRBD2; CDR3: CASSLDLLAGAKNKQFF; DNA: TGCGCCAGCAGCTTGGATCTCCTAGCGGGGGCAAAGAATAAGCAGTTCTTC
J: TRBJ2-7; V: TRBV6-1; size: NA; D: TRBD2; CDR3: CASSRSGGALYEQYF; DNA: TGTGCCAGCAGCCGCAGCGGGGGGGCCCTCTACGAGCAGTACTTC
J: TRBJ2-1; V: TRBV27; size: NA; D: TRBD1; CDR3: CASSKPGQGNEQFF; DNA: TGTGCCAGCAGTAAGCCGGGACAGGGGAATGAGCAGTTCTTC
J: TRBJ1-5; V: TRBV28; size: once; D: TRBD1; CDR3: CASSPGQGESQPQHF; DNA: TGTGCCAGCAGTCCGGGACAGGGGGAAAGTCAGCCCCAGCATTTT
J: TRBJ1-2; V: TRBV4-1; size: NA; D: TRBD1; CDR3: CASSQATSGQGRGYTF; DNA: TGCGCCAGCAGCCAGGCGACCTCGGGACAGGGAAGAGGCTACACCTTC
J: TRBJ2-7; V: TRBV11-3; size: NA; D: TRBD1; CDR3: CASSSRTGPLLGDEQYF; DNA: TGTGCCAGCAGCTCCCGGACAGGGCCGCTGTTGGGGGACGAGCAGTACTTC
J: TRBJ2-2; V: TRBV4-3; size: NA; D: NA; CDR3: CASSQDPLAGSYTGELFF; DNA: TGCGCCAGCAGCCAAGATCCCCTAGCCGGGAGCTACACCGGGGAGCTGTTTTTT
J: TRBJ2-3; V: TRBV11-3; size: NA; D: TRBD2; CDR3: CASSSGLAASTDTQYF; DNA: TGTGCCAGCAGCTCGGGACTAGCGGCTAGCACAGATACGCAGTATTTT
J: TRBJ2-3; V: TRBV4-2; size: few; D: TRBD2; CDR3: CASSQQNSGGASDTQYF; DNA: TGTGCCAGCAGCCAGCAAAATAGCGGGGGGGCCTCCGATACGCAGTATTTT
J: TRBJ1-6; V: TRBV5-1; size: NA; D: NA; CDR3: CASSLAAGAASPLHF; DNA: TGCGCCAGCAGCTTGGCCGCGGGTGCCGCGTCACCCCTCCACTTT
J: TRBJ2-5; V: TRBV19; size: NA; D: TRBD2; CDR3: CASRSGTSGYQETQYF; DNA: TGTGCCAGTAGATCCGGGACTAGCGGGTACCAAGAGACCCAGTACTTC
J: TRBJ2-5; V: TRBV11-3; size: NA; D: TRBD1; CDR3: CASSLGGQGETQYF; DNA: TGTGCCAGCAGCTTAGGGGGACAGGGGGAGACCCAGTACTTC
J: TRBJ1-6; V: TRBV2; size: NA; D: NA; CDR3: CASRRDEVYLHF; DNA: TGTGCCAGCAGGAGGGATGAAGTATACCTCCACTTT
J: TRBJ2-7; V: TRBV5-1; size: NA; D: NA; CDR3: CASSLYSSYEQYF; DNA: TGCGCCAGCAGCTTGTACAGCTCCTACGAGCAGTACTTC
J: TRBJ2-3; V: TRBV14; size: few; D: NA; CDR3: CASSPLSSSTDTQYF; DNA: TGTGCCAGCAGCCCACTTTCCTCTAGCACAGATACGCAGTATTTT
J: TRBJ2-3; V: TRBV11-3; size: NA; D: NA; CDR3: CASSFHTDTQYF; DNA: TGTGCCAGCAGCTTTCATACAGATACGCAGTATTTT
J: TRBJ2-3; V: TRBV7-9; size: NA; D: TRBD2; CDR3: CAIPIRGVIVDTQYF; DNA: TGTGCCATCCCCATCCGGGGGGTGATAGTAGATACGCAGTATTTT
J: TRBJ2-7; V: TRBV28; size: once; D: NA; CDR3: CASSPGALLEQYF; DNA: TGTGCCAGCAGCCCAGGGGCCCTCCTCGAGCAGTACTTC
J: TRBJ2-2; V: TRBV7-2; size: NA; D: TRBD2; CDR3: CASSLALAGGTGELFF; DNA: TGTGCCAGCAGCTTAGCCCTAGCGGGGGGCACCGGGGAGCTGTTTTTT
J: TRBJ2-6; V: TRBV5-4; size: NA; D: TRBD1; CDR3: CASSLGDRGTGANVLTF; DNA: TGTGCCAGCAGCTTGGGGGACAGGGGAACAGGGGCCAACGTCCTGACTTTC
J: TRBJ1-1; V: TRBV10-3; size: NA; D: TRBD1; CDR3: CAISEPGQGTGTEAFF; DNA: TGTGCCATCAGTGAGCCGGGACAGGGGACGGGCACTGAAGCTTTCTTT
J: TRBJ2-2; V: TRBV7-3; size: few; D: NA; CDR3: CASSPHMAGELFF; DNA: TGTGCCAGCAGCCCGCACATGGCCGGGGAGCTGTTTTTT